This T cell receptor beta chain emerged from a study of shared T cell receptors in the human thymus. TCRdb's copy holds only in-frame clones and misses some; the assay was immunoSEQ multiplex PCR. Of a few hundred thousand clones listed, 85% to 95% are singletons. Per the germline V gene, CDR1 is SGHNT and CDR2 is YYREEE (reference sequence). This CDR3 is 13 amino acids long. The V gene end was trimmed by 4 bases and the J gene end by 6 bases; junction bases not matched to a gene: 5. The sequenced sample was thymocytes. The receptor was isolated from a human donor. The V call is TRBV5-4, the J call TRBJ2-7; 9 bases match TRBD2. The CDR3 DNA reads TGTGCCAGCAGCCCGGGACTAGCTGGCGAGCAGTACTTC. Protein product: CASSPGLAGEQYF.